A selection of T cell receptor beta chains follows, all from one sample in a study of blood T cell repertoires in COVID-19. Using immunoSEQ multiplex PCR, the repertoire was profiled, and TCRdb retains in-frame clones only, with some absent. Among about 270,000 clones, approximately 89% were seen once, and the ten largest hold about 3%. The specimen sequenced was PBMCs or T cells enriched from blood (not recorded which). The receptors were sampled from a man in his forties who had been exposed to COVID-19. CDR3s include the opening cysteine and the closing phenylalanine or tryptophan. A D gene is named only where the DNA matches it firmly. Only some rows state a clone size, as once, few, many or a class for expanded clones.

>-|TRBD1|TRBV4-2|TRBJ1-1
CASSHPGQGRTEAFF
TGTGCCAGCAGCCACCCTGGACAGGGAAGGACTGAAGCTTTCTTT
>-|TRBD1|TRBV4-1|TRBJ2-1
CASSQETGTGWGEQFF
TGCGCCAGCAGCCAAGAAACCGGGACAGGGTGGGGTGAGCAGTTCTTC
>-|TRBD2|TRBV9|TRBJ2-1
CASSLGTSVAEQFF
TGTGCCAGCAGCCTTGGGACTAGCGTCGCTGAGCAGTTCTTC
>-|-|TRBV6-2/TRBV6-3|TRBJ1-1
CASSSAVNTEAFF
TGTGCCAGCAGTTCTGCGGTGAACACTGAAGCTTTCTTT
>-|TRBD1|TRBV4-1|TRBJ1-5
CASSQEGYRGDQPQHF
TGCGCCAGCAGCCAAGAGGGCTACAGGGGGGATCAGCCCCAGCATTTT
>-|TRBD2|TRBV5-4|TRBJ2-4
CASSPGLAGAPAKNIQYF
TGTGCCAGCAGCCCAGGACTAGCGGGGGCCCCAGCCAAAAACATTCAGTACTTC
>-|-|TRBV4-3|TRBJ2-1
CASSPTPAGEQFF
TGCGCCAGCAGCCCCACCCCTGCCGGTGAGCAGTTCTTC
>-|-|TRBV30|TRBJ2-7
CACGRGTYEQYF
TGTGCCTGCGGGCGGGGAACCTACGAGCAGTACTTC
>-|-|TRBV29-1|TRBJ2-3
CSVLQPRSESTDTQYF
TGCAGCGTCCTCCAACCCCGTTCAGAAAGCACAGATACGCAGTATTTT
>-|-|TRBV6-5|TRBJ2-1
CASKPAEFNEQFF
TGTGCCAGCAAACCAGCGGAGTTCAATGAGCAGTTCTTC
>-|-|TRBV7-6|TRBJ1-6
CASSLDVAVNSPLHF
TGTGCCAGCAGCTTAGATGTCGCAGTCAATTCACCCCTCCACTTT
>-|-|TRBV7-2|TRBJ2-1
CASSLRTASYNEQFF
TGTGCCAGCAGCTTACGGACTGCATCCTACAATGAGCAGTTCTTC
>-|TRBD1|TRBV7-9|TRBJ1-1
CASSLLGTGGNTEAFF
TGTGCCAGCAGCTTACTGGGGACAGGGGGCAACACTGAAGCTTTCTTT
>-|-|TRBV5-1|TRBJ1-1
CASSLAMGEAFF
TGCGCCAGCAGCTTGGCCATGGGCGAAGCTTTCTTT
>-|TRBD1|TRBV5-5|TRBJ2-5
CASSLLQGILEETQYF
TGTGCCAGCAGCTTATTACAGGGGATCCTAGAAGAGACCCAGTACTTC
>-|TRBD1|TRBV6-5|TRBJ1-5
CASTDRATGGPQHF
TGTGCCAGCACGGACAGGGCAACCGGGGGGCCCCAGCATTTT
>-|TRBD2|TRBV15|TRBJ2-2
CATRTGTSVSGELFF
TGTGCCACCAGGACGGGGACTAGCGTCTCCGGGGAGCTGTTTTTT
>-|-|TRBV19|TRBJ2-5
CASSTTPGFLETQYF
TGTGCCAGTAGTACGACTCCGGGGTTCTTGGAGACCCAGTACTTC
>-|-|TRBV7-2|TRBJ1-5
CASSSGGGSQPQHF
TGTGCCAGCAGCTCGGGAGGGGGTTCTCAGCCCCAGCATTTT
>-|-|TRBV5-5|TRBJ1-4
CASSLLRQPNEKLFF
TGTGCCAGCAGCTTGCTGAGACAACCTAATGAAAAACTGTTTTTT
>-|TRBD1|TRBV11-1|TRBJ2-1
CASSPGQGSANEQFF
TGTGCCAGCAGCCCGGGACAGGGGTCAGCAAATGAGCAGTTCTTC
>once|TRBD2|TRBV20-1|TRBJ2-2
CSASRAGGRTGELFF
TGCAGTGCTAGTCGGGCGGGAGGACGGACCGGGGAGCTGTTTTTT
>-|-|TRBV11-2|TRBJ2-2
CASSQTGSPLHGELFF
TGTGCCAGCAGCCAAACAGGGTCTCCCCTCCACGGGGAGCTGTTTTTT
>-|TRBD1|TRBV28|TRBJ1-6
CASSSTGSYSPLHF
TGTGCCAGCAGTTCGACAGGGAGTTATTCACCCCTCCACTTT
>-|TRBD2|TRBV19|TRBJ2-2
CASRPGLAGGPGELFF
TGTGCCAGTAGGCCCGGACTAGCGGGAGGGCCCGGGGAGCTGTTTTTT
>-|-|TRBV29-1|TRBJ2-7
CSVLGDTYEQYF
TGCAGCGTTCTTGGAGATACCTACGAGCAGTACTTC
>-|-|TRBV12-5|TRBJ1-5
CASGLTANQPQHF
TGTGCTAGTGGTTTGACAGCAAATCAGCCCCAGCATTTT
>-|-|TRBV2|TRBJ1-1
CASSQEGGVMNTEAFF
TGTGCCAGCAGCCAAGAGGGGGGGGTCATGAACACTGAAGCTTTCTTT
>-|-|TRBV30|TRBJ2-7
CAWSVQGFSRNEQYF
TGTGCCTGGAGTGTTCAGGGATTTTCAAGAAACGAGCAGTACTTC
>-|-|TRBV7-9|TRBJ1-2
CASSFDPGANYGYTF
TGTGCCAGCAGCTTTGATCCAGGCGCTAATTATGGCTACACCTTC
>-|TRBD1|TRBV7-2|TRBJ2-1
CASSPRQGNYNEQFF
TGTGCCAGCAGCCCCCGACAGGGAAATTACAATGAGCAGTTCTTC
>-|-|TRBV19|TRBJ1-1
CASSMSFGNTEAFF
TGTGCCAGTAGTATGAGTTTCGGGAACACTGAAGCTTTCTTT
>once|TRBD1|TRBV14|TRBJ1-2
CASSQEGQGSPGYTF
TGTGCCAGCAGCCAAGAGGGACAGGGGTCGCCCGGCTACACCTTC
>-|-|TRBV2|TRBJ1-5
CASTYSGRDQPQHF
TGTGCCAGCACCTATTCGGGGAGGGATCAGCCCCAGCATTTT
>-|-|TRBV7-3|TRBJ2-1
CASSFTSSPYNEQFF
TGTGCCAGCAGCTTCACTAGTTCCCCGTACAATGAGCAGTTCTTC
>-|TRBD1|TRBV11-1|TRBJ1-2
CASSDLTGEDYGYTF
TGTGCCAGCAGCGATTTGACAGGGGAGGACTATGGCTACACCTTC
>-|-|TRBV18|TRBJ2-7
CASSPTAGYEQYF
TGTGCCAGCTCCCCCACGGCCGGGTACGAGCAGTACTTC
>-|TRBD1|TRBV7-9|TRBJ1-2
CASSSGTENYGYTF
TGTGCCAGCAGCTCCGGGACAGAGAACTATGGCTACACCTTC
>-|TRBD1|TRBV19|TRBJ2-7
CASGRTGASYEQYF
TGTGCCAGTGGTAGGACAGGGGCCTCCTACGAGCAGTACTTC
>-|-|TRBV10-1|TRBJ2-7
CASSKDPGSGEQYF
TGCGCCAGCAGTAAAGACCCCGGGTCTGGCGAGCAGTACTTC
>-|-|TRBV19|TRBJ2-7
CASSITPGTYEQYF
TGTGCCAGTAGTATCACTCCAGGGACCTACGAGCAGTACTTC
>-|-|TRBV7-9|TRBJ1-1
CASSPRLGGPNTEAFF
TGTGCCAGCAGCCCCCGTTTAGGGGGACCGAACACTGAAGCTTTCTTT
>-|TRBD1|TRBV5-6|TRBJ1-6
CASSLLGGPYNSPLHF
TGTGCCAGCAGCTTGCTAGGGGGCCCCTATAATTCACCCCTCCACTTT
>-|TRBD1|TRBV27|TRBJ1-5
CASRTGGPNSNQPQHF
TGTGCCAGCAGGACAGGGGGCCCTAATAGCAATCAGCCCCAGCATTTT
>-|-|TRBV11-2|TRBJ2-1
CASSLRLRAALYEQFF
TGTGCCAGCAGCTTACGATTGAGGGCGGCGCTCTATGAGCAGTTCTTC
>-|-|TRBV19|TRBJ1-2
CASSADPNYGYTF
TGTGCCAGTAGTGCGGATCCTAACTATGGCTACACCTTC